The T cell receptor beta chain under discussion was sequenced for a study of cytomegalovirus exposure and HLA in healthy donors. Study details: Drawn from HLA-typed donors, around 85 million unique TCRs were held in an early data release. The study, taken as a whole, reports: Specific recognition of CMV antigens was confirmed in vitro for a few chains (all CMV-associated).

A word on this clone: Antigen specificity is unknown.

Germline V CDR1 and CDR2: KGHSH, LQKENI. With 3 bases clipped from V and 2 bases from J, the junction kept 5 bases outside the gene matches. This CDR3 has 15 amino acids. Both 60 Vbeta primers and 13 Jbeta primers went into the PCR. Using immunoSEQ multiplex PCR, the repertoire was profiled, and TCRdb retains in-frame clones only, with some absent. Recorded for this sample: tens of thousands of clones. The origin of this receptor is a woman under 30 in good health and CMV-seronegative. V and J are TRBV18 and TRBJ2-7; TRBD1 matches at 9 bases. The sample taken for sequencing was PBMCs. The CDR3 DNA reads TGTGCCAGCTCACCTAGGACAGGGGTGACCTACGAGCAGTACTTC. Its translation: CASSPRTGVTYEQYF. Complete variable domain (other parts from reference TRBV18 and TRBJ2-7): NAGVMQNPRHLVRRRGQEARLRCSPMKGHSHVYWYRQLPEEGLKFMVYLQKENIIDESGMPKERFSAEFPKEGPSILRIQQVVRGDSAAYFCASSPRTGVTYEQYFGPGTRLTVT.